This T cell receptor (beta chain) was sequenced in a study of memory CD4+ T cells and cytomegalovirus serostatus. Sequencing was performed with immunoSEQ multiplex PCR; in TCRdb, only in-frame clones are kept and a portion is missing. Here the sample spans roughly 60,000 clones, over 60% being singletons. This clone has only one observation. The sort gate was single viable CD3+CD4+CD8-CD45RO+ cells for memory CD4+ T cells. This CDR3 spans 11 amino acids. Per germline, CDR1 SEHNR and CDR2 FQNEAQ (reference sequence). Trimming removed 9 bases from V and 3 bases from J, with 6 bases in between. The chain links TRBV7-9 to TRBJ1-5; tentative D call: TRBD1 (5 bases). The clonotype originates from an adult in good health and CMV-seronegative. Material for sequencing was memory CD4+ T cells from blood. The CDR3 loop reads CARQVNQPQHF. The CDR3, as DNA: TGTGCCAGACAGGTCAATCAGCCCCAGCATTTT.